Below, 2 T cell receptor beta chains from the same sample are listed, as sequenced in a study of blood T cell repertoires in COVID-19. The data were produced by immunoSEQ multiplex PCR, yet TCRdb's version contains in-frame clones alone and is incomplete. The table records 150,000 to 200,000 clones, around 80% of them present only once. The sequenced sample was peripheral blood. Receptors were obtained from a man aged 70-80 years with active or convalescent COVID-19.

The chain has TRBV19 and TRBJ2-3, with 10 bases matching TRBD1. The ends lost 5 bases at V and 1 base at J; junction bases unmatched: 12. There are 18 residues in the CDR3. CDR1 and CDR2 (germline): LNHDA, SQIVND (reference sequence). The CDR3: CASSPPPGTGVGTDTQYF. The CDR3 DNA is TGTGCCAGTAGTCCGCCCCCGGGGACAGGGGTCGGCACAGATACGCAGTATTTT.

V is TRBV10-2 and J is TRBJ2-3; 7 bases agree with TRBD1. Germline values: CDR1 WSHSY, CDR2 SAAADI. Trimming at V came to 5 bases and at J to 3 bases, leaving 5 bases not matched to a gene. The CDR3 is 14 amino acids. The CDR3 protein is CASSPNRGTDTQYF. As DNA, the CDR3 is TGCGCCAGCAGTCCGAACAGGGGAACAGATACGCAGTATTTT.